What follows are 6 T cell receptor beta chains derived from one specimen sequenced in a study of cytomegalovirus exposure and HLA in healthy donors. Primers: 60 Vbeta forward and 13 Jbeta reverse. The data were produced by immunoSEQ multiplex PCR, yet TCRdb's version contains in-frame clones alone and is incomplete. The sample yields roughly 92,000 clones, 70% to 80% seen once. Sequenced material: PBMCs. The receptors derive from a woman in her forties or fifties in good health and CMV-seropositive.

The V gene is TRBV2, the J gene TRBJ2-1; no reliable D call. The V end was cut by 0 bases, the J end by 7 bases, with 10 bases between. The CDR3 covers 14 residues. The germline CDR1 and CDR2 sequences are SNHLY and FYNNEI. CDR3 DNA: TGTGCCAGCAGTGAAGCGCAGGTAGAAAATGAGCAGTTCTTC. Amino acids: CASSEAQVENEQFF.

This clone was found a few times. The V and J genes are TRBV7-3 and TRBJ1-1; tentatively, D is TRBD1 (5 bases). Trimming removed 2 bases at V and 3 bases at J, with 10 bases between. There are 14 residues in the CDR3. Germline-derived CDR1 and CDR2 are SGHTA and FQGTGA. The CDR3 reads CASSLQGGYTEAFF. DNA for the CDR3: TGTGCCAGCAGCTTACAGGGTGGCTACACTGAAGCTTTCTTT. The entire variable domain, with the rest obtained from reference TRBV7-3 and TRBJ1-1, is as follows: GAGVSQTPSNKVTEKGKYVELRCDPISGHTALYWYRQSLGQGPEFLIYFQGTGAADDSGLPNDRFFAVRPEGSVSTLKIQRTERGDSAVYLCASSLQGGYTEAFFGQGTRLTVV.

The chain joins TRBV7-9 to TRBJ2-3; TRBD2 matches 10 bases. This CDR3 is built from 17 residues. The junction had 8 bases not matched to a gene; V was cut back by 5 bases and J by 0 bases. From germline, CDR1 is SEHNR and CDR2 FQNEAQ (reference sequence). As DNA, the CDR3 is TGTGCCAGCAGCAGAGGACTAGCGGAGCTTAGCACAGATACGCAGTATTTT. Amino acid sequence: CASSRGLAELSTDTQYF. The full variable domain, its missing parts supplied by reference TRBV7-9 and TRBJ2-3, is DTGVSQNPRHKITKRGQNVTFRCDPISEHNRLYWYRQTLGQGPEFLTYFQNEAQLEKSRLLSDRFSAERPKGSFSTLEIQRTEQGDSAMYLCASSRGLAELSTDTQYFGPGTRLTVL.

J is TRBJ2-7 and V is TRBV19; TRBD1 matches 10 bases. The germline V gene has CDR1 LNHDA and CDR2 SQIVND (reference sequence). CDR3 length equals 15 residues. After removal of 1 base from V and 5 bases from J, the junction contained 5 bases not matched to a gene. The CDR3 DNA sequence: TGTGCCAGTAGTATAGTAGGGACAGGGGTACACGAGCAGTACTTC. Translated, it gives CASSIVGTGVHEQYF.

The genes are TRBV2 and TRBJ2-5; TRBD2 matches 10 bases. Unmatched junction bases numbered 10, after V lost 5 bases and J lost 1 base. CDR3 size: 17 residues. The V gene's germline CDR1 is SNHLY and CDR2 FYNNEI. DNA of the CDR3: TGTGCCAGCAGTAAGCTAGCGGGGGCCTCGTTCCAAGAGACCCAGTACTTC. It specifies CASSKLAGASFQETQYF.

This clone was found once. The rearrangement uses TRBV7-2 and TRBJ2-1; a possible D gene is TRBD2 (5 bases). Trimming left V 1 base short and J 9 bases short, with 10 bases between. Looked up from germline, CDR1 is SGHTA and CDR2 is FQGNSA. The CDR3 has 13 residues. The CDR3 bases are TGTGCCAGCAGCTTAGTCTGGCTAGCTGAGCAGTTCTTC. Translating gives CASSLVWLAEQFF.